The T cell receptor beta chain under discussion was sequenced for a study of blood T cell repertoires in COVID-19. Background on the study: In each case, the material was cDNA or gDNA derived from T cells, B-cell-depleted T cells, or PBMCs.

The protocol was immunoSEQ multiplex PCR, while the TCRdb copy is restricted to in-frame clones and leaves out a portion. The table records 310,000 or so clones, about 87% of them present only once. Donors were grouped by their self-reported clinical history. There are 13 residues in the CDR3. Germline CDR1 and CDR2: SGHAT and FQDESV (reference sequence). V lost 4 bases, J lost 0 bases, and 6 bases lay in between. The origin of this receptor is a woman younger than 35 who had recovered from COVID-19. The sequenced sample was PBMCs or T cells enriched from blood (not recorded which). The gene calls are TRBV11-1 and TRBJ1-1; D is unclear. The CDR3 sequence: CASSSEVNTEAFF. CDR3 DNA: TGTGCCAGCAGCTCTGAGGTGAACACTGAAGCTTTCTTT.